One sample yielded the 30 T cell receptor beta chains listed below, sequenced in a study of blood T cell repertoires in COVID-19. Measured with immunoSEQ multiplex PCR; TCRdb has only the in-frame clones, and not every one. In the table there are just under 100,000 clones, 70% to 90% of which are singletons. Sequencing input: peripheral blood. The source is a woman aged 60-70 years in a cohort sampled during active or convalescent COVID-19.

The chain uses TRBV19 and TRBJ1-1; D gene ambiguous. CDR1 and CDR2 from the germline V gene are LNHDA and SQIVND (reference sequence). V dropped 7 bases and J dropped 1 base, with 4 bases sitting between them. This CDR3 is built from 11 residues. DNA for the CDR3: TGTGCCAGTACTTGGAACACTGAAGCTTTCTTT. Protein sequence: CASTWNTEAFF.

This clone was found once. The J gene is TRBJ2-5, the V gene TRBV12-5, with 14 bases that match TRBD2. Germline V CDR1 and CDR2: LGHNT, FRNRAP. This CDR3 is built from 15 residues. With V trimmed by 4 bases and J by 7 bases, 5 bases remained unmatched. CDR3 sequence reads: CASGSGTSGGGTQYF. The CDR3 bases are TGTGCTAGTGGTTCGGGGACTAGCGGGGGCGGGACCCAGTACTTC.

The rearrangement links TRBV19 to TRBJ2-1; 7 bases fit TRBD2. Trimming cost V 5 bases and J 6 bases; bases outside gene matches: 13. In germline, CDR1 is LNHDA, CDR2 SQIVND (reference sequence). The CDR3 contains 16 residues. CDR3 DNA: TGTGCCAGTAGTCCACGCCCCCGCGGGAGTTTCAATGAGCAGTTCTTC. It yields the protein CASSPRPRGSFNEQFF.

This chain uses TRBV4-1 with TRBJ1-2; 7 nucleotides align to TRBD1. The V gene's germline CDR1 is MGHRA and CDR2 YSYEKL. Unmatched junction bases numbered 9, after V lost 0 bases and J lost 2 bases. This CDR3 has 17 amino acids. The CDR3 nucleotides read TGCGCCAGCAGCCAAGATCCCGTTCTGGACAGGAACTATGGCTACACCTTC. Translated, it gives CASSQDPVLDRNYGYTF.

The chain employs TRBV6-5 and TRBJ1-1, with D tentatively TRBD1 (6 bases). The V and J ends lost 2 bases and 3 bases respectively, with 13 bases between them. The germline CDR1 and CDR2 sequences are MNHEY and SVGAGI. The CDR3 spans 15 residues. The CDR3 protein is CASSYQGYGDTEAFF. CDR3 in DNA: TGTGCCAGCAGTTACCAGGGGTATGGAGACACTGAAGCTTTCTTT.

The chain employs TRBV21-1 and TRBJ2-3; TRBD2 reflects the table's D call only, with no check against the DNA. TRBV21-1 is a pseudogene. The CDR3 is 21 amino acids. The CDR3 DNA follows: TGTGCCAGCAGCAAAGCCTTCTCTAGGACTAGCGGGGGCGGAAGCACAGATACGCAGTATTTT. This sequence encodes CASSKAFSRTSGGGSTDTQYF.

The V call is TRBV5-1, the J call TRBJ1-1; 7 bases line up with TRBD1. Germline CDR1 reads SGHRS; CDR2 reads YFSETQ. With 2 bases clipped from V and 7 bases from J, the junction kept 11 bases outside the gene matches. The CDR3 has 15 amino acids. The DNA of the CDR3 is TGCGCCAGCAGCTTATTAGGGGACAGCAAACTTGAAGCTTTCTTT. Translation: CASSLLGDSKLEAFF.

This clone was observed a single time. J is TRBJ2-1 and V is TRBV5-8; D is possibly TRBD2 (5 bases). This CDR3 region has 15 residues. V was shortened by 3 bases and J by 0 bases, with 10 bases between the two germline ends. Germline CDR1 is SGHTS and CDR2 is YDEGEE. The CDR3 protein is CASSSGLLSYNEQFF. The CDR3 coding sequence is TGTGCCAGCAGCTCCGGACTCCTCTCCTACAATGAGCAGTTCTTC. The variable domain in full, with the rest retrieved from reference TRBV5-8 and TRBJ2-1, is EAGVTQSPTHLIKTRGQQATLRCSPISGHTSVYWYQQALGLGLQFLLWYDEGEERNRGNFPPRFSGRQFPNYSSELNVNALELEDSALYLCASSSGLLSYNEQFFGPGTRLTVL.

The chain recombines TRBV28 with TRBJ2-6, with D possibly being TRBD1 (6 bases). The CDR3 length is 15 residues. Germline lookup yields CDR1 MDHEN and CDR2 SYDVKM. Trimming took off 5 bases at V and 2 bases at J, with 10 bases between the two ends. The CDR3 coding sequence is TGTGCCAGCAGTATCCCAGGGGCTGGGGCCAACGTCCTGACTTTC. Protein product: CASSIPGAGANVLTF.

The chain joins TRBV29-1 to TRBJ1-1; 7 nucleotides agree with TRBD1. After removal of 7 bases from V and 1 base from J, the junction contained 9 bases not matched to a gene. Germline V gives CDR1 SQVTM, CDR2 ANQGSEA. The CDR3 loop spans 14 amino acids. CDR3 sequence: CSGTRDSGNTEAFF. CDR3 in DNA: TGCAGCGGCACTAGGGACAGTGGGAACACTGAAGCTTTCTTT.

The chain uses TRBV5-1 and TRBJ1-6; D might be TRBD1 (6 bases). Between the trimmed V and J ends, which lost 0 bases and 8 bases, there was a span of 18 bases. Germline CDR1 and CDR2: SGHRS and YFSETQ. The CDR3 covers 17 residues. CDR3 sequence reads: CASSLALQGGRDSPLHF. The CDR3 DNA is TGCGCCAGCAGCTTGGCCCTACAGGGCGGTAGGGATTCACCCCTCCACTTT.

J is TRBJ1-2 and V is TRBV7-8; a possible D gene is TRBD1 (5 bases). Trimming removed 4 bases at V and 3 bases at J, with 9 bases between. CDR1 and CDR2 from the germline V gene are SGHVS and FQNEAQ. This CDR3 is 13 amino acids long. CDR3 nucleotide sequence: TGTGCCAGCAGCTCCAGGGTTGACTATGGCTACACCTTC. It specifies CASSSRVDYGYTF.

The V call is TRBV11-3, the J call TRBJ2-3; possibly TRBD2 for D (6 bases). The germline V gene encodes CDR1 SGHNT and CDR2 YENEEA. V dropped 3 bases and J dropped 3 bases, with 10 bases sitting between them. CDR3 length equals 14 residues. DNA for the CDR3: TGTGCCAGCAGCTTGACTAGGGGAACAGATACGCAGTATTTT. The encoded protein is CASSLTRGTDTQYF.

The rearrangement joins TRBV24-1 to TRBJ2-2; the D gene is possibly TRBD1 (5 bases). The CDR3 has 15 amino acids. Germline values: CDR1 KGHDR, CDR2 SFDVKD. Trimming stripped 4 bases from V and 1 base from J, with 9 bases between. CDR3 protein: CATSDRVRNTGELFF. The CDR3 DNA follows: TGTGCCACCAGTGACAGGGTCCGGAACACCGGGGAGCTGTTTTTT.

The V gene is TRBV5-1, the J gene TRBJ2-4; D not certain. V was shortened by 0 bases and J by 2 bases, with 12 bases between the two germline ends. CDR1 is SGHRS and CDR2 is YFSETQ in the germline V gene. The CDR3 has 16 amino acids. CDR3 region: CASSLEAGRTKNIQYF. For the CDR3, the DNA is TGCGCCAGCAGCTTGGAGGCTGGCAGGACCAAAAACATTCAGTACTTC.

This clone was counted between two and nine times. The chain recombines TRBV7-3 with TRBJ2-1; 8 positions agree with TRBD2. Trimming took 2 bases from V and 7 from J; bases not matched to a gene: 4. CDR1 SGHTA and CDR2 FQGTGA come from the germline V gene. The CDR3 spans 14 residues. The CDR3 reads CASSLSASGNEQFF. The DNA of the CDR3 is TGTGCCAGCAGCTTATCGGCTAGCGGGAATGAGCAGTTCTTC.

This clone turned up a few times. The chain joins TRBV5-1 to TRBJ1-2; 9 nucleotides align to TRBD1. The germline CDR1 and CDR2 sequences are SGHRS and YFSETQ. V lost 5 bases and J lost 6; bases outside the gene matches: 14. The CDR3 loop spans 16 amino acids. The CDR3 region is CASSQDLGGTGNGYTF. In DNA, the CDR3 is TGCGCCAGCAGTCAAGACCTGGGTGGGACAGGGAATGGCTACACCTTC.

The V call is TRBV29-1, the J call TRBJ2-3, with 8 bases matching TRBD1. Unmatched junction bases numbered 9, after V lost 4 bases and J lost 6 bases. Germline V lookup: CDR1 SQVTM, CDR2 ANQGSEA. This CDR3 region has 14 residues. CDR3 region: CSVGGRGRGDTQYF. The CDR3 nucleotides read TGCAGCGTTGGTGGCAGGGGGCGTGGGGATACGCAGTATTTT.

This clone was seen a single time. The rearrangement uses TRBV2 and TRBJ1-2; D is unresolved. The CDR3 consists of 15 residues. V lost 7 bases and J 2 bases, leaving 17 bases between the germline ends. Germline V CDR1 and CDR2: SNHLY, FYNNEI. This CDR3 is CASTGGGRNNYGYTF. The CDR3 coding sequence is TGTGCCAGCACCGGCGGAGGAAGGAACAACTATGGCTACACCTTC.

CDR3 DNA: TGCGCCAGCAGCCAAGATCTTAATAGCGGGGGGAACAATGAGCAGTTCTTC. Translation gives CASSQDLNSGGNNEQFF. The chain recombines TRBV4-1 with TRBJ2-1; 10 bases line up with TRBD2. Germline loops: CDR1 MGHRA, CDR2 YSYEKL. The CDR3 is made up of 17 amino acids. J lost 5 bases, V lost 0 bases, and 7 bases had no gene match.

CDR3 amino acids: CASSRGQGYGYTF. The CDR3 nucleotides read TGTGCCAGCAGCCGGGGACAGGGCTATGGCTACACCTTC. The V call is TRBV7-9, the J call TRBJ1-2; 9 nucleotides agree with TRBD1. V gave up 5 bases and J gave up 4 bases; unmatched junction bases: 2. Germline values: CDR1 SEHNR, CDR2 FQNEAQ (reference sequence). This CDR3 is built from 13 residues.

The J gene is TRBJ2-3, the V gene TRBV24-1, with 8 bases fitting TRBD2. The CDR3 runs 16 residues. J was trimmed by 4 bases and V by 3 bases; bases with no gene match: 8. Germline CDR1 reads KGHDR; CDR2 reads SFDVKD. In nucleotides, the CDR3 is TGTGCCACCAGTGATCCCCGGGGGGGGCGCCCAGATACGCAGTATTTT. This gives the protein CATSDPRGGRPDTQYF.

This clone appeared once. The genes are TRBV5-4 and TRBJ2-7, with a possible D match to TRBD2 (6 bases). This CDR3 spans 14 amino acids. Germline V gene data show CDR1 as SGHNT and CDR2 as YYREEE (reference sequence). In nucleotides, the CDR3 is TGTGCTATAGGAGGGGCTACCGGCTCCTACGAGCAGTACTTC. Translating gives CAIGGATGSYEQYF. The entire variable domain, with the rest obtained from reference TRBV5-4 and TRBJ2-7, is as follows: ETGVTQSPTHLIKTRGQQVTLRCSSQSGHNTVSWYQQALGQGPQFIFQYYREEENGRGNFPPRFSGLQFPNYSSELNVNALELDDSALYLCAIGGATGSYEQYFGPGTRLTVT.

The chain recombines TRBV2 with TRBJ1-5; weak D call: TRBD1 (6 bases). Trimming shortened V by 6 bases and J by 7 bases, and 16 bases separated the two germline ends. Germline V gene lookup returns CDR1 SNHLY and CDR2 FYNNEI. The CDR3 runs to 14 residues. In DNA, the CDR3 is TGTGCCAGCAGAGAGGGGGGGGGATGGCAGCCCCAGCATTTT. Its protein product is CASREGGGWQPQHF. The whole variable domain, filled in from reference TRBV2 and TRBJ1-5, reads EPEVTQTPSHQVTQMGQEVILRCVPISNHLYFYWYRQILGQKVEFLVSFYNNEISEKSEIFDDQFSVERPDGSNFTLKIRSTKLEDSAMYFCASREGGGWQPQHFGDGTRLSIL.

This clone was detected once. This chain uses TRBV6-5 with TRBJ2-1; TRBD1 aligns across 11 bases. Trimming at V came to 9 bases and at J to 5 bases, leaving 9 bases not matched to a gene. This CDR3 has 15 amino acids. Germline values: CDR1 MNHEY, CDR2 SVGAGI. The CDR3 DNA is TGTGCCAGTCCCTGGGACAGGGGGGGCAACAATGAGCAGTTCTTC. Translation: CASPWDRGGNNEQFF.

The V and J genes are TRBV4-1 and TRBJ2-7; weak D call: TRBD1 (5 bases). Trimming stripped 0 bases from V and 12 bases from J, with 18 bases between. Germline V gene sequence: CDR1 MGHRA, CDR2 YSYEKL. CDR3 length equals 14 residues. CDR3 sequence (DNA): TGCGCCAGCAGCCAAGATAACAGCAGGGATCGGCGGTACTTC. It codes for CASSQDNSRDRRYF.

The sample holds one count of this clone. The chain has TRBV4-1 and TRBJ1-4; tentative D call: TRBD1 (6 bases). The CDR3 is 14 residues long. The germline V gene encodes CDR1 MGHRA and CDR2 YSYEKL. Between the trimmed V and J ends, which lost 0 bases and 12 bases, there was a span of 14 bases. Here the CDR3 reads CASSQEGSKGELFF. The CDR3 DNA reads as TGCGCCAGCAGCCAAGAGGGCAGTAAGGGGGAACTGTTTTTT.

V usage is TRBV2 and J usage is TRBJ1-2; D not certain. V lost 11 bases and J 0 bases, leaving 13 bases between the germline ends. Per germline, CDR1 SNHLY and CDR2 FYNNEI. This CDR3 has 13 amino acids. In DNA, the CDR3 is TGTGCCGGTACGATACAAGCTAACTATGGCTACACCTTC. Encoded protein: CAGTIQANYGYTF.

V gene TRBV6-5 combines with J gene TRBJ2-5; 10 positions agree with TRBD1. The CDR3 consists of 15 residues. After removal of 6 bases from V and 5 bases from J, the junction contained 9 bases not matched to a gene. The germline V gene has CDR1 MNHEY and CDR2 SVGAGI. This chain's CDR3 is CASSDRTGGVETQYF. The CDR3 DNA follows: TGTGCCAGCAGCGATAGGACAGGGGGGGTGGAGACCCAGTACTTC.

This clone appeared a single time. The chain has TRBV10-1 and TRBJ2-1; maybe TRBD1 (5 bases). The CDR3 is 18 residues long. Deletions cut 2 bases from V and 3 bases from J, with 20 bases between. Germline-derived CDR1 and CDR2 are WNHNN and SYGVQD (reference sequence). CDR3 region: CASSESGRESYGYNEQFF. CDR3 coding DNA: TGCGCCAGCAGTGAGAGTGGCAGGGAATCGTACGGCTACAATGAGCAGTTCTTC.